Given below is one T cell receptor (beta chain) in context. This record belongs to a study of blood T cell repertoires in COVID-19. Sequencing was performed with immunoSEQ multiplex PCR; in TCRdb, only in-frame clones are kept and a portion is missing. This table holds about 290,000 clones, around 85% found once. The germline gives CDR1 SGHKS, CDR2 YYEKEE (reference sequence). V trimming: 4 bases; J trimming: 4 bases; junction bases outside the gene matches: 5. CDR3 length equals 14 residues. This rearrangement joins TRBV5-5 to TRBJ1-2, with 9 bases identical to TRBD1. The clonotype comes from a woman aged 45-60 years with active or convalescent COVID-19. The sample taken for sequencing was peripheral blood. Written as DNA, the CDR3 is TGTGCCAGCAGCGGGACAGGGATGGGCTATGGCTACACCTTC. Translation gives CASSGTGMGYGYTF.